Listed here are 21 T cell receptor beta chains from one sample, sequenced in a study of T cell responses to AZD1222 COVID-19 vaccine listed by TCRdb under 2021. Preparation of the library involved the immunoSEQ multiplex PCR assay. TCRdb limited this immuneACCESS table to in-frame rearrangements with V and J called. A share of clones is missing; checked studies link under half to unresolved V genes, and the rest is unexplained. Recorded for this sample are fewer than 110,000 clones; less than 90% of them occurred a single time. The ten most abundant clones make up 16% of the sample. Taken with the paper, the label for time point translates to: baseline before first vaccination. This specimen was peripheral blood, taken on day 0 of AZD1222 vaccination. These receptors were taken from an adult in good health.

The chain links TRBV19 to TRBJ2-1; TRBD2 might be the D (6 bases). The germline V gene encodes CDR1 LNHDA and CDR2 SQIVND (reference sequence). This CDR3 spans 17 amino acids. V was pared by 3 bases and J by 9 bases, with 24 bases between. CDR3 sequence (DNA): TGTGCCAGTAGTATGGGTCTCTTGCAGAGGCTGGGAGGTGAGCAGTTCTTC. Protein: CASSMGLLQRLGGEQFF.

This clone was detected once. The CDR3 nucleotides read TGTGCCACCACTTGGCTGAACACTGAAGCTTTCTTT. Translated, it gives CATTWLNTEAFF. The V and J genes are TRBV24-1 and TRBJ1-1; D remains unclear. V was shortened by 8 bases and J by 0 bases, with 6 bases between the two germline ends. Germline V gene lookup returns CDR1 KGHDR and CDR2 SFDVKD. The CDR3 runs to 12 residues.

This chain joins TRBV24-1 and TRBJ2-7; the D gene is possibly TRBD1 (5 bases). CDR3 size: 13 residues. The ends were cut back, 3 bases at V and 4 bases at J, with 9 bases in the middle. CDR1 is KGHDR and CDR2 is SFDVKD in the germline V gene. The CDR3 is CATSDQGSYEQYF. The CDR3 coding sequence is TGTGCCACCAGTGATCAGGGCTCATACGAGCAGTACTTC.

The chain links TRBV5-4 to TRBJ1-2; the D is unclear. CDR1 is SGHNT and CDR2 is YYREEE in the germline V gene (reference sequence). Trimming took 2 bases from V and 0 from J, leaving 11 bases between them. The CDR3 has 15 residues. CDR3: CASSFSATANYGYTF. In nucleotides, the CDR3 is TGTGCCAGCAGCTTTTCCGCCACTGCTAACTATGGCTACACCTTC.

The rearrangement uses TRBV24-1 and TRBJ1-5, with 7 bases aligning to TRBD1. The CDR3 is made up of 16 amino acids. Germline V gene lookup returns CDR1 KGHDR and CDR2 SFDVKD. V shed 4 bases and J 6 bases; nucleotides not matched to a gene: 11. The CDR3 DNA sequence: TGTGCCACCAGTGACTCCCGCGACAGGGTAGGTCAGCCCCAGCATTTT. Protein: CATSDSRDRVGQPQHF.

This clone was counted once. The chain has TRBV2 and TRBJ2-5, with 7 bases fitting TRBD2. The CDR3 is 14 amino acids. Germline V gene lookup returns CDR1 SNHLY and CDR2 FYNNEI. Trimming at V came to 1 base and at J to 6 bases, leaving 5 bases not matched to a gene. CDR3 in amino acids: CASSEGGGEKTQYF. In DNA, the CDR3 is TGTGCCAGCAGTGAAGGGGGGGGTGAGAAGACCCAGTACTTC.

This clone was counted many times. The V and J genes are TRBV6-1 and TRBJ2-2; the D is unclear. CDR1 is MNHNS, CDR2 SASEGT, per germline. The CDR3 contains 12 residues. V was trimmed by 5 bases and J by 7 bases, leaving 8 bases between them. The CDR3 loop is CASSYSIGELFF. CDR3 coding DNA: TGTGCCAGCAGTTATTCAATCGGGGAGCTGTTTTTT.

The rearrangement uses TRBV5-6 and TRBJ1-5; D perhaps matches TRBD1 (5 bases). The V and J ends lost 0 bases and 0 bases respectively, with 7 bases between them. The CDR3 totals 15 residues. Germline V gene data show CDR1 as SGHDT and CDR2 as YYEEEE. The CDR3 sequence: CASSLGGDSNQPQHF. The CDR3 region has the DNA TGTGCCAGCAGCTTGGGAGGGGATAGCAATCAGCCCCAGCATTTT. Supplemented by reference TRBV5-6 and TRBJ1-5, the full variable domain reads DAGVTQSPTHLIKTRGQQVTLRCSPKSGHDTVSWYQQALGQGPQFIFQYYEEEERQRGNFPDRFSGHQFPNYSSELNVNALLLGDSALYLCASSLGGDSNQPQHFGDGTRLSIL.

The rearrangement uses TRBV6-5 and TRBJ2-2; TRBD2 aligns across 14 bases. With 7 bases clipped from V and 7 bases from J, the junction kept 5 bases outside the gene matches. CDR3 size: 15 residues. Germline V gene data show CDR1 as MNHEY and CDR2 as SVGAGI. CDR3 in DNA: TGTGCCAGCATCCCGGGACTAGCGGGAGTCGGGGAGCTGTTTTTT. It specifies CASIPGLAGVGELFF.

The chain combines TRBV3-1 (or the pseudogene TRBV3-2) with TRBJ1-2, with D hard to call. The V gene lost 6 bases and the J gene lost 2 bases, with 7 bases spanning the gap. Germline loops: CDR1 LGHDT, CDR2 YNNKEL (reference sequence). CDR3 length: 12 amino acids. The CDR3 protein is CASSRQNYGYTF. The CDR3, as DNA: TGTGCCAGCAGTCGACAAAACTATGGCTACACCTTC.

Notes on this clone: The same CDR3 arises from other DNA sequences in this sample as well. This sequence joins TRBV4-2 and TRBJ2-7, with TRBD2 identical over 11 bases. Germline CDR1 is LGHNA and CDR2 is YNFKEQ. The CDR3 covers 15 residues. Unmatched junction bases numbered 2, after V lost 0 bases and J lost 4 bases. CDR3 sequence: CASSQDTSGRYEQYF. For the CDR3, the DNA is TGTGCCAGCAGCCAAGATACTAGCGGGAGATACGAGCAGTACTTC.

The genes are TRBV19 and TRBJ2-1; either TRBD1 or TRBD2 may supply D (5 bases each). The germline V and J ends were trimmed by 9 bases and 6 bases, with 18 bases remaining between them. The length of the CDR3 is 14 residues. Germline V lookup: CDR1 LNHDA, CDR2 SQIVND (reference sequence). CDR3 in amino acids: CASGAARFPNEQFF. The CDR3 DNA reads as TGTGCCAGCGGGGCCGCACGATTTCCCAATGAGCAGTTCTTC.

The V gene is TRBV5-1, the J gene TRBJ1-6, with 8 bases aligning to TRBD1. Germline CDR1 is SGHRS and CDR2 is YFSETQ. This CDR3 region has 15 residues. With 0 bases clipped from V and 5 bases from J, the junction kept 1 base outside the gene matches. CDR3 region: CASSLGDRNNSPLHF. CDR3 coding DNA: TGCGCCAGCAGCTTGGGGGACAGGAATAATTCACCCCTCCACTTT.

The J gene is TRBJ2-1, the V gene TRBV5-1; 11 bases fit TRBD2. Germline CDR1 and CDR2: SGHRS and YFSETQ. The CDR3 runs to 15 residues. Trimming cost V 4 bases and J 6 bases; bases outside gene matches: 6. CDR3 DNA sequence: TGCGCCAGCAGCGAAGGGACTAGCGGCGCCAATGAGCAGTTCTTC. Amino acids: CASSEGTSGANEQFF.

This chain connects TRBV28 to TRBJ1-6; D uncertain. The CDR3 is 12 amino acids. CDR1 and CDR2 from the germline V gene are MDHEN and SYDVKM. CDR3 residues: CASVSSDSPLHF. In DNA form, the CDR3 reads TGTGCAAGCGTATCCTCTGATTCACCCCTCCACTTT.

This clone came up a few times. The chain links TRBV19 to TRBJ1-1; D is unclear. CDR3 length: 14 residues. The germline V gene encodes CDR1 LNHDA and CDR2 SQIVND (reference sequence). V gave up 5 bases and J gave up 6 bases, with 16 bases separating them. CDR3 region: CASSEPARLSEAFF. The CDR3 region has the DNA TGTGCCAGTAGTGAACCGGCGCGGCTGTCTGAAGCTTTCTTT.

This clone was picked up one time. The chain couples TRBV12-3 or TRBV12-4 to TRBJ1-4; no reliable D call. The V gene lost 3 bases and the J gene lost 8 bases, with 4 bases spanning the gap. The CDR3 consists of 11 residues. This chain's CDR3 is CASSFGEKLFF. Written as DNA, the CDR3 is TGTGCCAGCAGTTTTGGAGAAAAACTGTTTTTT.

The chain uses TRBV29-1 and TRBJ1-2; 8 bases fit TRBD1. Germline CDR1 is SQVTM and CDR2 is ANQGSEA. With 7 bases clipped from V and 7 bases from J, the junction kept 14 bases outside the gene matches. This CDR3 has 14 amino acids. DNA for the CDR3: TGCAGCGGAAAACTCCAGGGGGCGGCGAGTGGCTACACCTTC. Its protein is CSGKLQGAASGYTF.

In nucleotides, the CDR3 is TGTGCCTGCACGTCCGTAAAGGGACAGCCCCAAGAGACCCAGTACTTC. Amino acids: CACTSVKGQPQETQYF. The gene calls are TRBV30 and TRBJ2-5; 7 positions agree with TRBD1. The ends lost 6 bases at V and 1 base at J; junction bases unmatched: 14. Germline V gene data show CDR1 as GTSNPN and CDR2 as SVGIG (reference sequence). The CDR3 loop spans 16 amino acids. Variable domain in full (rest from reference TRBV30 and TRBJ2-5): SQTIHQWPATLVQPVGSPLSLECTVEGTSNPNLYWYRQAAGRGLQLLFYSVGIGQISSEVPQNLSASRPQDRQFILSSKKLLLSDSGFYLCACTSVKGQPQETQYFGPGTRLLVL.

J is TRBJ1-5 and V is TRBV21-1. TRBV21-1 is flagged as a pseudogene. The length of the CDR3 is 16 residues. The CDR3 DNA is TGTGCCAGCAGCAAGGTAGGGGGAGGTTGCAATCAGCCCCAGCATTTT. Encoded protein: CASSKVGGGCNQPQHF.

V is TRBV27 and J is TRBJ1-1; 9 bases are shared with TRBD1. This CDR3 is 14 amino acids long. V lost 5 bases and J lost 5; bases outside the gene matches: 6. Per germline, CDR1 MNHEY and CDR2 SMNVEV (reference sequence). CDR3 bases: TGTGCCAGCAGTCTGACAGGGGGAAGGACTGAAGCTTTCTTT. Protein sequence: CASSLTGGRTEAFF.